The 24 T cell receptor beta chains below were found in one sample sequenced in a study of Graves' ophthalmopathy and Graves' hyperthyroidism. The authors amplified TCR beta CDR3 regions, and they did so from RNA transcripts for repertoire sequencing. First-round RT-PCR used HTBI primers; second-round multiplex PCR followed. TCRdb fed the multiplex PCR reads into MiXCR, producing one record per CDR3 protein. The sample consists of under 400,000 distinct CDR3 sequences, roughly 15% of them appearing once. Material: peripheral blood. The receptors were gathered from an adult man with Graves' ophthalmopathy.

The table lists this clonotype with many counts. The chain carries TRBV3-1 and TRBJ2-7; D not resolved. The V end lost 1 base, the J end lost 6 bases, and 10 bases lay between the germline ends. The V gene's germline CDR1 is LGHDT and CDR2 YNNKEL (reference sequence). The CDR3 totals 13 residues. CDR3 nucleotide sequence: TGTGCCAGCAGCCAAGTTCCCTCGACCGAGCAGTACTTC. This encodes CASSQVPSTEQYF.

This clonotype was detected many times. V usage is TRBV7-3 and J usage is TRBJ2-1; D gene ambiguous. Deletions cut 1 base from V and 1 base from J, with 14 bases between. Looked up from germline, CDR1 is SGHTA and CDR2 is FQGTGA. The CDR3 extends over 17 amino acids. The CDR3 DNA sequence: TGTGCCAGCAGCTTAAATAGTCCGGGCTCGTCCTACAATGAGCAGTTCTTC. This codes for CASSLNSPGSSYNEQFF.

In its sample, this clonotype was seen many times. The V gene is TRBV27, the J gene TRBJ2-7; no firm D call. Germline V gives CDR1 MNHEY, CDR2 SMNVEV (reference sequence). The CDR3 spans 13 residues. V was cut by 0 bases and J by 3 bases, with 6 bases left in between. Here the CDR3 DNA reads TGTGCCAGCAGTTTATCGGGATTCTACGAGCAGTACTTC. It yields the protein CASSLSGFYEQYF.

The CDR3 spells CASRPGSKEFYEQYF. The CDR3 nucleotides are TGTGCCAGCAGGCCCGGTAGCAAGGAATTCTACGAGCAGTACTTC. This chain uses TRBV28 with TRBJ2-7; D is undetermined. This CDR3 spans 15 amino acids. Germline V CDR1 and CDR2: MDHEN, SYDVKM. The V end was cut by 6 bases, the J end by 3 bases, with 18 bases between.

This clonotype was detected only a few times. The chain recombines TRBV20-1 with TRBJ2-5; tentatively, D is TRBD1 or TRBD2 (5 bases each). CDR3 length: 14 amino acids. The V end lost 5 bases, the J end lost 1 base, and 14 bases lay between the germline ends. The germline gives CDR1 DFQATT, CDR2 SNEGSKA (reference sequence). The CDR3 sequence is CSALPGRTQETQYF. The CDR3 DNA follows: TGCAGTGCTCTGCCGGGACGGACCCAAGAGACCCAGTACTTC.

This clonotype has a handful of counts. The chain joins TRBV12-3 or TRBV12-4 to TRBJ1-2; D is undetermined. The length of the CDR3 is 13 residues. V was clipped by 3 bases and J by 6 bases, with 11 bases between them. CDR3: CASSFPRGNGYTF. CDR3 DNA: TGTGCCAGCAGTTTCCCCCGTGGGAATGGCTACACCTTC.

This clonotype has ten or more counts. This chain joins TRBV4-1 and TRBJ2-7; D possibly corresponds to TRBD2 (7 bases). The CDR3 sequence is 15 residues long. Germline-derived CDR1 and CDR2 are MGHRA and YSYEKL. Between the trimmed V and J ends, which lost 0 bases and 3 bases, there was a span of 12 bases. The CDR3 DNA reads TGCGCCAGCAGCCAAGAATCGGGGGGCAGCTACGAGCAGTACTTC. Translation: CASSQESGGSYEQYF.

This clonotype was counted at least ten times. The rearrangement uses TRBV27 and TRBJ1-2; the match to TRBD1 covers 8 bases. Germline CDR1 reads MNHEY; CDR2 reads SMNVEV (reference sequence). J was trimmed by 6 bases and V by 6 bases; bases with no gene match: 6. This CDR3 is 13 amino acids long. This CDR3 is CASSPRTGHGYTF. For the CDR3, the DNA is TGTGCCAGCAGCCCTAGGACAGGGCATGGCTACACCTTC.

In its sample, this clonotype was seen many times. The chain joins TRBV7-6 to TRBJ1-1; no clear D. The CDR3 is 14 amino acids. V was shortened by 5 bases and J by 1 base, with 11 bases between the two germline ends. The germline V gene encodes CDR1 SGHVS and CDR2 FNYEAQ. DNA for the CDR3: TGTGCCAGCAGCCGATCTGAAGGGAACACTGAAGCTTTCTTT. Translation: CASSRSEGNTEAFF.

The chain recombines TRBV12-3 or TRBV12-4 with TRBJ1-1, with D possibly TRBD1 on 6 matching bases. CDR3 length equals 14 residues. Trimming removed 2 bases at V and 7 bases at J, with 14 bases between. The CDR3 DNA reads as TGTGCCAGCAGTTTAAAGAGACAGGCTAGTGAAGCTTTCTTT. Encoded protein: CASSLKRQASEAFF.

This clonotype was seen at least ten times. The chain couples TRBV27 to TRBJ1-2; D might be TRBD1 (5 bases). The CDR3 extends over 16 amino acids. Deletions cut 7 bases from V and 0 bases from J, with 18 bases between. Looked up from germline, CDR1 is MNHEY and CDR2 is SMNVEV (reference sequence). CDR3 bases: TGTGCCAGCACCAGGAGCGGGGCAGCAACTAACTATGGCTACACCTTC. Translated: CASTRSGAATNYGYTF.

In this sample, this clonotype turned up many times. The chain carries TRBV4-3 and TRBJ2-5; 8 bases align to TRBD1. CDR1 is LGHNA and CDR2 is YSLEER in the germline V gene. Trimming took 4 bases from V and 4 from J; bases not matched to a gene: 11. The CDR3 has 16 residues. The CDR3 loop is CASSPQGDRGRETQYF. CDR3 coding DNA: TGCGCCAGCAGCCCGCAGGGCGACAGGGGCCGAGAGACCCAGTACTTC.

This clonotype was recorded many times. This rearrangement joins TRBV19 to TRBJ2-7; 12 nucleotides agree with TRBD2. V lost 5 bases to trimming and J lost 6 bases; unmatched junction nucleotides: 5. CDR1 is LNHDA, CDR2 SQIVND, per germline (reference sequence). The CDR3 length is 14 residues. CDR3 residues: CASSRLAGAPEQYF. The CDR3 nucleotides read TGTGCCAGTAGTCGACTAGCGGGGGCCCCCGAGCAGTACTTC.

In this sample, this clonotype turned up many times. The genes are TRBV7-9 and TRBJ2-5, with D possibly TRBD1 on 5 matching bases. Germline V gene lookup returns CDR1 SEHNR and CDR2 FQNEAQ (reference sequence). The CDR3 extends over 13 amino acids. V was cut by 4 bases and J by 3 bases, with 9 bases left in between. CDR3 sequence (DNA): TGTGCCAGCAGCTCCGACAGCGAAGAGACCCAGTACTTC. As protein: CASSSDSEETQYF.

The CDR3 loop reads CASSQKVDSPLHF. The CDR3 DNA sequence: TGTGCCAGCAGCCAAAAGGTGGATTCACCCCTCCACTTT. The V and J genes are TRBV12-3 or TRBV12-4 and TRBJ1-6; D is uncertain. V was trimmed by 6 bases and J by 8 bases, leaving 11 bases between them. This CDR3 is built from 13 residues.

This clonotype was detected many times. J is TRBJ2-2 and V is TRBV7-3; D uncertain. V gave up 6 bases and J gave up 4 bases, with 18 bases separating them. Germline assignment: CDR1 SGHTA and CDR2 FQGTGA. The CDR3 is 16 residues long. Here the CDR3 DNA reads TGTGCCAGCAGTCCATCCGCCGGCAGATCCACCGGGGAGCTGTTTTTT. Translated, it gives CASSPSAGRSTGELFF.

This clonotype was counted many times. The chain is built from TRBV19 and TRBJ1-2, with D perhaps TRBD1 (6 bases). Germline V gene lookup returns CDR1 LNHDA and CDR2 SQIVND (reference sequence). V shed 7 bases and J shed 9 bases, with 15 bases lying between them. CDR3 length: 12 amino acids. CDR3 sequence reads: CASTQDRACYTF. The CDR3 nucleotides are TGTGCCAGTACCCAGGACAGAGCTTGCTACACCTTC.

The chain employs TRBV5-6 and TRBJ2-7; the match to TRBD2 covers 14 bases. With V trimmed by 1 base and J by 3 bases, 12 bases remained unmatched. CDR1 and CDR2 from the germline V gene are SGHDT and YYEEEE. The CDR3 extends over 19 amino acids. CDR3 sequence reads: CASSLFGTSGSFRVYEQYF. The DNA of the CDR3 is TGTGCCAGCAGCTTGTTCGGGACTAGCGGGAGTTTTCGAGTCTACGAGCAGTACTTC.

This clonotype occurred once. The chain has TRBV27 and TRBJ1-2; D unclear. The V and J ends lost 6 bases and 4 bases respectively, with 12 bases between them. Germline V gene data show CDR1 as MNHEY and CDR2 as SMNVEV (reference sequence). The CDR3 is 13 amino acids. CDR3 DNA sequence: TGTGCCAGCAGACCCCGGACTCCCTATGGCTACACCTTC. As protein: CASRPRTPYGYTF.

Comment on this clonotype: At one of its ends the junction is not consistent with the germline gene, which may arise from a read error. J is TRBJ1-1 and V is TRBV11-2, with no clear D. Germline values: CDR1 SGHAT, CDR2 FQNNGV. The CDR3 has 16 amino acids. The CDR3 bases are TGTGCCAGCACCTTAAGGGTGGCGAGCTTGAACACTGAAGCTTTCTTT. Its translation: CASTLRVASLNTEAFF.

This clonotype was picked up many times. The rearrangement joins TRBV15 to TRBJ2-7, with D tentatively TRBD2 (5 bases). Germline V CDR1 and CDR2: LNHNV, YYDKDF (reference sequence). The CDR3 covers 16 residues. V lost 1 base, J lost 7 bases, and 20 bases lay in between. CDR3: CATSRGHGEPLKEQYF. The CDR3 DNA is TGTGCCACCAGCAGAGGACACGGGGAACCCCTAAAGGAGCAGTACTTC.

This chain joins TRBV6-2 or TRBV6-3 and TRBJ2-7; TRBD2 matches at 7 bases. The CDR3 runs 13 residues. Germline trimming cut 7 bases from V and 5 bases from J; bases unmatched to any gene: 8. The germline V gene encodes CDR1 MNHEY and CDR2 SVGEGT. CDR3 sequence: CASTSGRTNEQYF. The CDR3 coding sequence is TGTGCCAGCACCTCCGGGAGGACCAACGAGCAGTACTTC.

There are many counts of this clonotype. One end of the junction is discordant with germline, which a read error may explain. The gene calls are TRBV20-1 and TRBJ2-7; 8 bases match TRBD2. The CDR3 runs 13 residues. Germline CDR1 DFQATT, CDR2 SNEGSKA (reference sequence). The CDR3 region is CSARSGSGYERYF. The CDR3 region has the DNA TGCAGTGCTAGAAGCGGGAGTGGATACGAGCGGTACTTC.

The V call is TRBV20-1, the J call TRBJ1-1; possible D gene TRBD1, 6 bases. Germline V CDR1 and CDR2: DFQATT, SNEGSKA (reference sequence). The CDR3 length is 14 residues. V was shortened by 1 base and J by 5 bases, with 14 bases between the two germline ends. The CDR3 sequence: CSARGGGGLTEAFF. The CDR3 bases are TGCAGTGCTAGAGGGGGAGGGGGGTTGACTGAAGCTTTCTTT.